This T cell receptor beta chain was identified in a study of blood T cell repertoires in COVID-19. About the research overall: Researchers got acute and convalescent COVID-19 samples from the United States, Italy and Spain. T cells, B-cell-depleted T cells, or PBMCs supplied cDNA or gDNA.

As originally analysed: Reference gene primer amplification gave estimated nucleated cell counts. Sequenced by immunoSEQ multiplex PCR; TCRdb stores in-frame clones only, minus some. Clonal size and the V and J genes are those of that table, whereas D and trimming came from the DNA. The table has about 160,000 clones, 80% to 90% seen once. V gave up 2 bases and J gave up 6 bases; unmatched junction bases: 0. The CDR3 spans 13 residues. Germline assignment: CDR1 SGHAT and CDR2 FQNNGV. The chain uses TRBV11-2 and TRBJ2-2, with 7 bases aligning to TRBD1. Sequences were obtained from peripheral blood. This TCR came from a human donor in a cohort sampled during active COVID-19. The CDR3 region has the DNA TGTGCCAGCAGCTTAACAGGGGCCGGGGAGCTGTTTTTT. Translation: CASSLTGAGELFF.